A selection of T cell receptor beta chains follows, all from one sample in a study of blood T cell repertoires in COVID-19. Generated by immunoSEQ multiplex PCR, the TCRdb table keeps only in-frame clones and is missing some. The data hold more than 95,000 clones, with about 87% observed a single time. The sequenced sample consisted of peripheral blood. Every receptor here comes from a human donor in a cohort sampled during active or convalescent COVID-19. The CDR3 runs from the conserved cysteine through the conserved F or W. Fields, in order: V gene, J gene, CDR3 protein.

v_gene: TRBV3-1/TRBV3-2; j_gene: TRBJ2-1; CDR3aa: CASSQGWRGYNEQFF
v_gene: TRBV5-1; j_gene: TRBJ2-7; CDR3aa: CASSISANRGSEQYF
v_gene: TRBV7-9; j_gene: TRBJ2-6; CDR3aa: CASSSSGANVLTF
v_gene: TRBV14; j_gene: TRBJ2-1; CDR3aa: CASRPTSGGPLPEQFF
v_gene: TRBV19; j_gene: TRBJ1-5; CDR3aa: CASSMTGGYSNQPQHF
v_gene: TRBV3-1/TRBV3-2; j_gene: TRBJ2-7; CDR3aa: CASSPRGFTYEQYF
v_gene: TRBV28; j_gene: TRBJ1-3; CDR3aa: CASSFPPHRGLRNTIYF
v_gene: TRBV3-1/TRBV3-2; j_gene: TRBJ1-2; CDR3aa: CASSQDKTVYGYTF
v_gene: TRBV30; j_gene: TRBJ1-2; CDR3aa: CAWRKDSGVHGYTF
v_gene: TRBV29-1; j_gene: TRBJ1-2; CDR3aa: CSVARVDGYTF
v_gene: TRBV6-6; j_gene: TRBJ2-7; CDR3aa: CASSYSRDRGLYF
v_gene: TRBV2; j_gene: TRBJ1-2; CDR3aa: CASSTGTGGVGYTF
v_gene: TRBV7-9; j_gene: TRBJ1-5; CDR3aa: CASSNTGIGQPQHF
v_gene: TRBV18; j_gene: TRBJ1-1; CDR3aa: CASSTPGGRNTEAFF
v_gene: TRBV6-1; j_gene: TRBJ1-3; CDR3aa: CASSESARGPGNTIYF
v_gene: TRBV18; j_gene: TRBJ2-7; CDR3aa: CASSPRTLHEQYF
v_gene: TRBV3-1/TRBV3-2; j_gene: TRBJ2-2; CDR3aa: CASSRNPGGTGELFF
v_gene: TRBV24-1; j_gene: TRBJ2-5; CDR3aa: CATSDSSFQETQYF
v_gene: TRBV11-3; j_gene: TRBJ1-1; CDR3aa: CASSLRLDRGGEAFF
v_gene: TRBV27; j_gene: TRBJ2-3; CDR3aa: CASSLTGGIPGGETDTQYF
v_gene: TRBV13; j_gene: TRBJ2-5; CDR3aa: CASSRATGEQETQYF
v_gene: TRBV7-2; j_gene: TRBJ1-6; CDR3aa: CASSLVGTGNSPLHF
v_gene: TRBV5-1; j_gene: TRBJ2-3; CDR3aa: CASSSTGHTDTQYF
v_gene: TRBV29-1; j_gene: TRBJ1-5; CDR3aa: CSVTGVNNQPQHF
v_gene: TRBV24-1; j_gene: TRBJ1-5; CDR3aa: CATSDSKTVNQPQHF
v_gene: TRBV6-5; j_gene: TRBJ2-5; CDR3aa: CASSLGVGQETQYF
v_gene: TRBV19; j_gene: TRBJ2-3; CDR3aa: CASSTKATGAGDTQYF
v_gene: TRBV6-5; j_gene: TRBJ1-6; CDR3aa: CASATGGNSPLHF
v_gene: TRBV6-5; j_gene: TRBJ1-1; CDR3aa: CASSSSTNTEAFF